This TCR beta chain originates from a study of cytomegalovirus exposure and HLA in healthy donors. The study's findings and limits: Serostatus for CMV was the only available immune exposure information.

The germline gives CDR1 SGHRS, CDR2 YFSETQ. There are 14 residues in the CDR3. With 5 bases clipped from V and 5 bases from J, the junction kept 9 bases outside the gene matches. The donors (healthy individuals) were bone marrow donors. As for this clone: Its specificity is not known.

60 Vbeta and 13 Jbeta primers were used in PCR. Clones were sequenced by immunoSEQ multiplex PCR, and TCRdb holds only the in-frame ones, with some missing. The repertoire holds 230,000 or so clones, with 85% to 95% as singletons. The sequenced sample was PBMCs. This sequence was found in a girl aged 2 to 10 in good health and CMV-seronegative. The J gene is TRBJ2-7, the V gene TRBV5-1; 8 positions match TRBD2. The CDR3 loop is CASRPLAGVHEQYF. CDR3 sequence (DNA): TGCGCCAGCAGACCCCTAGCGGGTGTGCACGAGCAGTACTTC.